One T cell receptor (beta chain) is described in this entry. The sample originates from a study of blood T cell repertoires in COVID-19. Some clones are missing from TCRdb's copy, which holds only in-frame ones; the method was immunoSEQ multiplex PCR. The data show around 140,000 clones, about 87% seen once. The origin of this receptor is a man aged 55 to 69 who had recovered from COVID-19. Sequences were obtained from PBMCs or T cells enriched from blood (not recorded which).

The CDR3 loop is CASRSAGWGEQFF. CDR3 bases: TGTGCCAGCAGGTCGGCGGGTTGGGGTGAGCAGTTCTTC. The genes are TRBV11-1 and TRBJ2-1; weak D call: TRBD2 (5 bases). Trimming cost V 6 bases and J 9 bases, with 15 bases left between them. Germline CDR1 reads SGHAT; CDR2 reads FQDESV (reference sequence). The CDR3 sequence is 13 residues long.